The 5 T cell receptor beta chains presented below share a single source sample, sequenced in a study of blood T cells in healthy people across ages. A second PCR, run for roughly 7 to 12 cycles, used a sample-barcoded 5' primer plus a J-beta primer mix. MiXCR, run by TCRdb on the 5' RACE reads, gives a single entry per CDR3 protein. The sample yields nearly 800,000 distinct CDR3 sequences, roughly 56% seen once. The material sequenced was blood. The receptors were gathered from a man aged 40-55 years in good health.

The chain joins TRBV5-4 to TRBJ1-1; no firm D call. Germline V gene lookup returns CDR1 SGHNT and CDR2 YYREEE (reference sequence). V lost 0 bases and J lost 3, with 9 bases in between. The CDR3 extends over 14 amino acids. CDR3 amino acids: CASSLDSQDTEAFF. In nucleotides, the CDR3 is TGTGCCAGCAGCTTGGATTCCCAGGACACTGAAGCTTTCTTT.

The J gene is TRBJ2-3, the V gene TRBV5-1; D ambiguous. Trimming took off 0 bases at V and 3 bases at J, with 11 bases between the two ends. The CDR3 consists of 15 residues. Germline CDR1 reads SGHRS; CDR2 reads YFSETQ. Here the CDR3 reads CASSLDTTETDTQYF. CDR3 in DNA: TGCGCCAGCAGCTTGGACACTACCGAAACAGATACGCAGTATTTT. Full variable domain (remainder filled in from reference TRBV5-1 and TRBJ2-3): KAGVTQTPRYLIKTRGQQVTLSCSPISGHRSVSWYQQTPGQGLQFLFEYFSETQRNKGNFPGRFSGRQFSNSRSEMNVSTLELGDSALYLCASSLDTTETDTQYFGPGTRLTVL.

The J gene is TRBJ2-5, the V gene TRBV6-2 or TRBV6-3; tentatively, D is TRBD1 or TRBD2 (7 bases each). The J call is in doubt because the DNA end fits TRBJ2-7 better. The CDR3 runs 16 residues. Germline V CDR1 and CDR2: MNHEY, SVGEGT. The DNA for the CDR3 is TGTGCCAGCACCGACGCAGGGGGAGGGAACCCTTACGAGCAGTACTTC. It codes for CASTDAGGGNPYEQYF.

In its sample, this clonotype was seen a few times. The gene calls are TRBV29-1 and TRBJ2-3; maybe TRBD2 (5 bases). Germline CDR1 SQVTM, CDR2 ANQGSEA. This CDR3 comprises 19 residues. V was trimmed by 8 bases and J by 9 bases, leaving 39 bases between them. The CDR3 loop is CSIREGSTSGGPPRRTQYF. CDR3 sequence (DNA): TGCAGCATTCGGGAAGGGAGTACCTCTGGTGGCCCACCGCGCAGAACGCAGTATTTT.

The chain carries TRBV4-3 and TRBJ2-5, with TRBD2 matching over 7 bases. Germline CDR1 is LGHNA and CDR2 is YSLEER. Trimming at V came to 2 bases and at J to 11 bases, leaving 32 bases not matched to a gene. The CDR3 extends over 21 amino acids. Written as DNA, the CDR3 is TGCGCCAGCAGCCAAAATAGACTAGCTGAGGAACCTTTGGCCCTTTACAATGAGCAGTACTTC. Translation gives CASSQNRLAEEPLALYNEQYF.